The 8 T cell receptor beta chains presented below share a single source sample, sequenced in a study of shared clonotypes between healthy human individuals. Generated by immunoSEQ multiplex PCR, the TCRdb table keeps only in-frame clones and is missing some. The sample shows roughly 2.5 million clones, around nine tenths of them seen only once. The sequencing input was naive CD4+ T cells sorted from blood. Subset in this sample: CD45RA+ positively selected. The receptors were sampled from a man aged 18 to 29 in good health.

This clone was observed once. The chain is built from TRBV12-5 and TRBJ2-2; TRBD2 agrees at 10 bases. V shed 9 bases, J shed 7 bases, and the junction held 8 bases outside the gene matches. Germline V gene lookup returns CDR1 LGHNT and CDR2 FRNRAP. This CDR3 is built from 14 residues. CDR3 protein: CARQTGTSDGELFF. CDR3 in DNA: TGTGCTAGGCAGACCGGGACTAGCGACGGGGAGCTGTTTTTT.

V gene TRBV13 combines with J gene TRBJ2-5; 8 bases fit TRBD2. Per the germline V gene, CDR1 is PRHDT and CDR2 is FYEKMQ (reference sequence). The J segment lost 5 bases and the V segment lost 3 bases, leaving 2 bases of the junction unmatched. The CDR3 is 13 amino acids. The CDR3 spells CASSLTSAETQYF. For the CDR3, the DNA is TGTGCCAGCAGCTTGACTAGCGCGGAGACCCAGTACTTC.

The chain employs TRBV20-1 and TRBJ2-4; maybe TRBD1 (6 bases). V was trimmed by 7 bases and J by 8 bases, leaving 12 bases between them. Per the germline V gene, CDR1 is DFQATT and CDR2 is SNEGSKA (reference sequence). The CDR3 has 11 residues. CDR3 loop: CSVSAGDIQYF. CDR3 nucleotides: TGCAGTGTGAGCGCAGGGGACATTCAGTACTTC.

V and J are TRBV29-1 and TRBJ1-4; D not certain. This CDR3 is built from 13 residues. Trimming left V 6 bases short and J 4 bases short, with 12 bases between. Per germline, CDR1 SQVTM and CDR2 ANQGSEA. CDR3 region: CSVGAANNEKLFF. DNA for the CDR3: TGCAGCGTCGGAGCCGCTAATAATGAAAAACTGTTTTTT.

About this clone: This specimen includes other DNA sequences encoding the same CDR3. The chain combines TRBV6-5 with TRBJ1-2; 7 nucleotides match TRBD1. Trimming cost V 6 bases and J 2 bases; bases outside gene matches: 3. This CDR3 is built from 13 residues. Germline lookup yields CDR1 MNHEY and CDR2 SVGAGI. The CDR3 protein is CASRGTANYGYTF. The CDR3 region has the DNA TGTGCCAGCAGGGGGACAGCGAACTATGGCTACACCTTC.

As DNA, the CDR3 is TGTGCCAGCAGCTTAGATCGTAGTGTCGAGCAGTACTTC. As protein: CASSLDRSVEQYF. V and J are TRBV11-2 and TRBJ2-7; D is unresolved. Deletions cut 0 bases from V and 6 bases from J, with 9 bases between. CDR1 is SGHAT and CDR2 is FQNNGV in the germline V gene. The CDR3 has 13 amino acids.

This chain uses TRBV28 with TRBJ2-5; TRBD2 is a possible D gene (6 bases). The CDR3 is 12 amino acids. Looked up from germline, CDR1 is MDHEN and CDR2 is SYDVKM. Trimming pared 3 bases from V and 13 bases from J, leaving 15 bases between. The CDR3, as DNA: TGTGCCAGCAGTTTGTGGGACTCCGCGTGGTACTTC. This translates into CASSLWDSAWYF. The variable domain in full, completed from reference TRBV28 and TRBJ2-5, reads DVKVTQSSRYLVKRTGEKVFLECVQDMDHENMFWYRQDPGLGLRLIYFSYDVKMKEKGDIPEGYSVSREKKERFSLILESASTNQTSMYLCASSLWDSAWYFGPGTRLLVL.

The chain joins TRBV10-3 to TRBJ1-5, with D possibly matching TRBD1 (6 bases). V lost 8 bases to trimming and J lost 5 bases, with 19 bases between them. The CDR3 is 15 amino acids. The germline V gene has CDR1 ENHRY and CDR2 SYGVKD. The chain's CDR3 is CAISEGGGPYQPQHF. The CDR3 DNA is TGTGCCATCTCTGAGGGGGGGGGTCCCTATCAGCCCCAGCATTTT.